One sample yielded the 26 T cell receptor beta chains listed below, sequenced in a study of blood T cells in healthy people across ages. Together with a sample-barcoded 5' primer, a J-beta primer mix was included in a second PCR lasting about 6 to 11 cycles. TCRdb itself ran the 5' RACE reads through MiXCR, one entry per CDR3 protein. The repertoire includes around 1,800,000 distinct CDR3 sequences, about two fifths of them detected once, and more than 20% sits in the top ten. Sequenced sample: blood. The receptor set was obtained from a human donor in good health.

This clonotype appeared a few times. V is TRBV20-1 and J is TRBJ2-1; 8 positions match TRBD2. Germline CDR1 is DFQATT and CDR2 is SNEGSKA (reference sequence). The CDR3 contains 16 residues. Trimming at V came to 0 bases and at J to 9 bases, leaving 13 bases not matched to a gene. CDR3 protein: CSARDPSGGSLSEQFF. As DNA, the CDR3 is TGCAGTGCTAGAGATCCGAGCGGGGGCTCGTTGTCTGAGCAGTTCTTC.

The sample holds one count of this clonotype. One end of the junction does not line up with germline, which may come from a read error. This chain links TRBV12-5 with TRBJ2-3; 11 bases align to TRBD1. The CDR3 spans 15 residues. Germline loops: CDR1 LGHNT, CDR2 FRNRAP. CDR3 sequence reads: CTSGPGQGATDTQYF. The CDR3 coding sequence is TGTACTAGTGGTCCCGGACAGGGGGCCACAGATACGCAGTATTTT.

This clonotype turned up a few times. The chain uses TRBV6-5 and TRBJ2-7; maybe TRBD2 (5 bases). V was pared by 7 bases and J by 0 bases, with 13 bases between. Germline V lookup: CDR1 MNHEY, CDR2 SVGAGI. The CDR3 is made up of 14 amino acids. The CDR3 loop reads CASKRGSPSYEQYF. For the CDR3, the DNA is TGTGCCAGCAAACGGGGATCCCCCTCCTACGAGCAGTACTTC.

The chain uses TRBV12-3 or TRBV12-4 and TRBJ2-1; 9 bases align to TRBD1. Trimming removed 4 bases from V and 12 bases from J; junction bases left unmatched: 13. CDR3 length: 15 residues. The CDR3 protein is CASSYPGQGSTWQFF. CDR3 coding DNA: TGTGCCAGCAGTTATCCGGGACAGGGTTCCACATGGCAGTTCTTC.

V usage is TRBV12-3 or TRBV12-4 and J usage is TRBJ2-7; 7 bases align to TRBD1. CDR3 length: 15 residues. V dropped 6 bases and J dropped 0; count of bases not matched to a gene: 8. The CDR3 coding sequence is TGTGCCAGCAGCATTAACCGGGACAGCTCCTACGAGCAGTACTTC. Translation gives CASSINRDSSYEQYF.

This clonotype turned up a few times. The genes are TRBV11-1 and TRBJ2-5; 7 nucleotides align to TRBD1. The V segment lost 5 bases and the J segment 5 bases; nucleotides outside the gene matches: 5. Germline V lookup: CDR1 SGHAT, CDR2 FQDESV (reference sequence). The length of the CDR3 is 13 residues. The CDR3 coding sequence is TGTGCCAGCAGCCCTACGGACAGGGAGACCCAGTACTTC. This encodes CASSPTDRETQYF.

The chain has TRBV24-1 and TRBJ1-1; 7 bases align to TRBD1. J gave up 6 bases and V 7 bases, and 13 bases lay outside the gene matches. The CDR3 sequence is 15 residues long. Germline assignment: CDR1 KGHDR and CDR2 SFDVKD. The CDR3 DNA reads as TGTGCCACCAGCCCGGGAGGGGGCCGGGTTGCTGAAGCTTTCTTT. Its protein product is CATSPGGGRVAEAFF.

This chain links TRBV11-3 with TRBJ1-4, with no clear D. This CDR3 spans 15 amino acids. Germline-derived CDR1 and CDR2 are SGHNT and YENEEA. Trimming took 5 bases from V and 0 from J, leaving 10 bases between them. The CDR3: CASSHDRATNEKLFF. The CDR3 DNA is TGTGCCAGCAGCCACGACCGAGCAACTAATGAAAAACTGTTTTTT.

This chain connects TRBV7-2 to TRBJ1-3; D remains unclear. The germline gives CDR1 SGHTA, CDR2 FQGNSA. The CDR3 totals 13 residues. Trimming removed 0 bases at V and 4 bases at J, with 4 bases between. CDR3 amino acids: CASSLAHGNTIYF. The CDR3 coding sequence is TGTGCCAGCAGCTTAGCGCACGGAAACACCATATATTTT. The whole variable domain, filled in from reference TRBV7-2 and TRBJ1-3, reads GAGVSQSPSNKVTEKGKDVELRCDPISGHTALYWYRQSLGQGLEFLIYFQGNSAPDKSGLPSDRFSAERTGGSVSTLTIQRTQQEDSAVYLCASSLAHGNTIYFGEGSWLTVV.

This clonotype turned up a few times. This chain connects TRBV12-3 or TRBV12-4 to TRBJ1-5; D is unresolved. V lost 3 bases, J lost 0 bases, and 12 bases lay in between. The CDR3 contains 16 residues. CDR3 nucleotides: TGTGCCAGCAGTTTGTTCAGCAGTGATAGCAATCAGCCCCAGCATTTT. Protein product: CASSLFSSDSNQPQHF.

V gene TRBV20-1 combines with J gene TRBJ2-1; D not certain. The CDR3 is made up of 13 amino acids. Looked up from germline, CDR1 is DFQATT and CDR2 is SNEGSKA (reference sequence). The ends were cut back, 7 bases at V and 3 bases at J, with 13 bases in the middle. CDR3 loop: CSVCGVGYNEQFF. The CDR3 nucleotides are TGCAGTGTTTGTGGGGTTGGCTACAATGAGCAGTTCTTC.

This clonotype was seen more than once but under ten times. V is TRBV7-8 and J is TRBJ1-6; 8 nucleotides match TRBD1. V lost 5 bases, J lost 10 bases, and 10 bases stayed unmatched. The CDR3 extends over 15 amino acids. Per the germline V gene, CDR1 is SGHVS and CDR2 is FQNEAQ. The CDR3 loop is CASSLRTGRDSPLHF. CDR3 DNA sequence: TGTGCCAGCAGCCTGCGGACAGGGCGCGACTCACCCCTCCACTTT.

CDR3 coding DNA: TGTGCCAGCAGCGCGACCGGGACATACACCGGGGAGCTGTTTTTT. Protein product: CASSATGTYTGELFF. The chain uses TRBV7-2 and TRBJ2-2, with D perhaps TRBD1 (6 bases). The CDR3 runs to 15 residues. Germline CDR1 is SGHTA and CDR2 is FQGNSA. V gave up 5 bases and J gave up 3 bases, with 13 bases separating them.

Ten or more counts support this clonotype. The CDR3 bases are TGTGCCAGCAGTCTCCGGACAGCCCCCTACGAGCAGTACTTC. Amino acids: CASSLRTAPYEQYF. This rearrangement joins TRBV28 to TRBJ2-7, with D perhaps matching TRBD1 (6 bases). With 5 bases removed from V and 2 bases from J, the gap between germline ends came to 13 bases. The CDR3 has 14 amino acids. Germline-derived CDR1 and CDR2 are MDHEN and SYDVKM.

This clonotype was counted many times. The chain couples TRBV4-1 to TRBJ2-1; D not resolved. CDR3 length: 17 amino acids. Trimming took off 1 base at V and 5 bases at J, with 18 bases between the two ends. Per germline, CDR1 MGHRA and CDR2 YSYEKL. Here the CDR3 reads CASSQVTDRVRDNEQFF. DNA for the CDR3: TGCGCCAGCAGCCAAGTCACAGACCGCGTCCGGGACAATGAGCAGTTCTTC.

This clonotype was counted only a few times. The gene calls are TRBV7-4 and TRBJ2-7, with 10 positions matching TRBD1. This CDR3 region has 17 residues. V dropped 5 bases and J dropped 3; count of bases not matched to a gene: 13. Germline V lookup: CDR1 SGHVT, CDR2 SQSDAQ. CDR3 in amino acids: CASSLVRETGGRYEQYF. CDR3 in DNA: TGTGCCAGCAGCCTGGTCCGGGAGACAGGGGGCCGCTACGAGCAGTACTTC. Together with reference TRBV7-4 and TRBJ2-7, the CDR3 gives the full variable domain: GAGVSQSPRYKVAKRGRDVALRCDSISGHVTLYWYRQTLGQGSEVLTYSQSDAQRDKSGRPSGRFSAERPERSVSTLKIQRTEQGDSAVYLCASSLVRETGGRYEQYFGPGTRLTVT.

This rearrangement joins TRBV7-9 to TRBJ1-1, with D tentatively TRBD1 (5 bases). V was trimmed by 1 base and J by 0 bases, leaving 15 bases between them. The CDR3 has 17 residues. CDR1 is SEHNR and CDR2 is FQNEAQ in the germline V gene (reference sequence). In nucleotides, the CDR3 is TGTGCCAGCAGCTTAGGCGGGACCGCAATTCTGAACACTGAAGCTTTCTTT. Translation gives CASSLGGTAILNTEAFF.

This chain connects TRBV7-3 to TRBJ2-3, with 7 bases lining up with TRBD2. CDR1 and CDR2 from the germline V gene are SGHTA and FQGTGA. V shed 3 bases, J shed 1 base, and the junction held 4 bases outside the gene matches. The CDR3 runs 15 residues. CDR3 in amino acids: CASSFVSGGTDTQYF. In nucleotides, the CDR3 is TGTGCCAGCAGCTTTGTAAGCGGGGGCACAGATACGCAGTATTTT.

This clonotype was counted only a few times. The rearrangement joins TRBV7-9 to TRBJ1-2; 9 bases match TRBD1. Germline V gives CDR1 SEHNR, CDR2 FQNEAQ (reference sequence). Trimming at V came to 6 bases and at J to 7 bases, leaving 9 bases not matched to a gene. CDR3 length: 14 amino acids. Written as DNA, the CDR3 is TGTGCCAGCAGAAACACAGGGGGCGGATCTGGCTACACCTTC. This translates into CASRNTGGGSGYTF.

This clonotype was seen a handful of times. A single base separates this from a much larger clone, so it may be a read error. The chain employs TRBV20-1 and TRBJ1-1; a possible D gene is TRBD1 (5 bases). This CDR3 is built from 13 residues. Trimming took 8 bases from V and 3 from J, leaving 16 bases between them. Germline V CDR1 and CDR2: DFQATT, SNEGSKA (reference sequence). The CDR3 DNA reads TGCAGTACACCCGGGACGGGGGACACTGAAGCTTTCTTT. Protein sequence: CSTPGTGDTEAFF.

This clonotype showed up many times. The chain couples TRBV6-5 to TRBJ2-1; 12 nucleotides line up with TRBD2. J gave up 7 bases and V 6 bases, and 7 bases lay outside the gene matches. Germline V gene lookup returns CDR1 MNHEY and CDR2 SVGAGI. The length of the CDR3 is 15 residues. CDR3 in amino acids: CASSIGLAGKNEQFF. Here the CDR3 DNA reads TGTGCCAGCAGCATCGGACTAGCGGGGAAGAATGAGCAGTTCTTC.

V is TRBV12-3 or TRBV12-4 and J is TRBJ2-1; 9 bases line up with TRBD2. CDR3 length: 15 amino acids. The ends lost 3 bases at V and 7 bases at J; junction bases unmatched: 7. The CDR3 sequence is CASSLGASGMNEQFF. CDR3 DNA sequence: TGTGCCAGCAGTTTGGGGGCTAGCGGGATGAATGAGCAGTTCTTC.

This clonotype was counted only a few times. The chain recombines TRBV20-1 with TRBJ2-1, with TRBD1 identical over 10 bases. The CDR3 sequence is 17 residues long. The junction had 8 bases not matched to a gene; V was cut back by 1 base and J by 2 bases. From germline, CDR1 is DFQATT and CDR2 SNEGSKA (reference sequence). The CDR3, as DNA: TGCAGTGCTAGAGCCACACACGGGACAGGGGCCTACAATGAGCAGTTCTTC. This sequence encodes CSARATHGTGAYNEQFF.

The rearrangement links TRBV4-1 to TRBJ2-1, with D possibly matching TRBD2 (5 bases). Germline lookup yields CDR1 MGHRA and CDR2 YSYEKL. The ends were cut back, 1 base at V and 10 bases at J, with 11 bases in the middle. This CDR3 region has 13 residues. As DNA, the CDR3 is TGCGCCAGCAGCCAAGTAATAGACTACGAGCAGTTCTTC. Amino acid sequence: CASSQVIDYEQFF.

The chain combines TRBV6-2 or TRBV6-3 with TRBJ2-4; D is possibly TRBD2 (6 bases). The DNA end is more similar to TRBJ2-7, so the J call may be wrong. Per the germline V gene, CDR1 is MNHEY and CDR2 is SVGEGT. This CDR3 has 13 residues. This CDR3 is CASSSIRSGEQYF. In DNA form, the CDR3 reads TGTGCCAGCAGTTCCATCCGTAGCGGCGAGCAGTACTTC.

The rearrangement links TRBV9 to TRBJ2-1; unclear D gene. Between the trimmed V and J ends, which lost 3 bases and 8 bases, there was a span of 9 bases. This CDR3 comprises 12 residues. Germline lookup yields CDR1 SGDLS and CDR2 YYNGEE. The DNA for the CDR3 is TGTGCCAGCAGCGGGTCCAGAGATGAGCAGTTCTTC. It codes for CASSGSRDEQFF.